The sequence of this T cell receptor (beta chain) was determined in a study of neurological immune-mediated disorders. From 15-18 subjects, over 190 million TCR-beta sequences were obtained in each sequencing run. TCRdb reprocessed the 5' RACE reads with MiXCR, giving one entry per CDR3 protein. The sample consists of just under 45,000 distinct CDR3 sequences, roughly an eighth of them appearing once. Notes on the study in general: Patients with HTLV-1-associated myelopathy had the highest level of TCR clonal expansion, whereas patients with multiple sclerosis had the lowest level, falling beneath the level found in healthy controls.

This clonotype was counted at least ten times. The antigen remains unidentified. V was shortened by 4 bases and J by 0 bases, with 7 bases between the two germline ends. The length of the CDR3 is 14 residues. Germline V gene data show CDR1 as MNHNY and CDR2 as SVGAGI (reference sequence). V is TRBV6-6 and J is TRBJ1-3; the D is unclear. Input material: PBMCs. The sequence came from a female donor in good health. The chain's CDR3 is CASSSPSSGNTIYF. The CDR3 nucleotides read TGTGCCAGCAGTTCCCCGTCCTCTGGAAACACCATATATTTT.